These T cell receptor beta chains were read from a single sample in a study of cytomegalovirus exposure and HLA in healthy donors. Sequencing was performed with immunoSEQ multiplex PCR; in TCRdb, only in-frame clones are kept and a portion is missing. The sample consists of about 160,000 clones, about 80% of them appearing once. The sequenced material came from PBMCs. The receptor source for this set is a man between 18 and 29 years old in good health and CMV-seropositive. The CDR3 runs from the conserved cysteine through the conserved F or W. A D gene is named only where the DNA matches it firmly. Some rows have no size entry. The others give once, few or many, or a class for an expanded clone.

CASSLESGTGELFF | TGTGCCAGCAGCTTAGAGTCGGGCACCGGGGAGCTGTTTTTT | TRBJ2-2 | NA | TRBV11-2 | NA
CSYGGRFPYEQYF | TGCAGCTATGGGGGGAGGTTTCCCTACGAGCAGTACTTC | TRBJ2-7 | NA | TRBV29-1 | NA
CASSLGNLPPYEQYF | TGTGCCAGCAGCTTGGGAAACCTACCCCCCTACGAGCAGTACTTC | TRBJ2-7 | NA | TRBV5-4 | NA
CASSLKLGQDLREQYF | TGTGCCAGCAGCCTTAAACTGGGACAGGATTTACGGGAGCAGTACTTC | TRBJ2-7 | TRBD1 | TRBV9 | few
CASSPGRGSYTGELFF | TGCGCCAGCAGCCCCGGTAGGGGGAGCTACACCGGGGAGCTGTTTTTT | TRBJ2-2 | NA | TRBV4-3 | NA
CASSQESLLWGGRGGELFF | TGTGCCAGCAGCCAAGAAAGCCTCTTGTGGGGGGGCCGAGGCGGGGAGCTGTTTTTT | TRBJ2-2 | NA | TRBV4-2 | NA
CASSLVGVWSTEAFF | TGCGCCAGCAGCTTGGTAGGGGTTTGGAGCACTGAAGCTTTCTTT | TRBJ1-1 | NA | TRBV5-1 | NA
CASSPRIGTSYTDTQYF | TGCGCCAGCAGCCCGAGGATCGGGACTAGCTACACAGATACGCAGTATTTT | TRBJ2-3 | TRBD2 | TRBV5-1 | NA
CASRPATSGSYEQYF | TGTGCCAGCAGACCCGCGACTAGCGGGAGCTACGAGCAGTACTTC | TRBJ2-7 | TRBD2 | TRBV27 | NA
CSVGGEGVGKNIQYF | TGCAGCGTTGGGGGGGAGGGGGTTGGCAAAAACATTCAGTACTTC | TRBJ2-4 | NA | TRBV29-1 | NA
CASSQDSTGELFF | TGTGCCAGCAGTCAGGACTCTACCGGGGAGCTGTTTTTT | TRBJ2-2 | NA | TRBV6-5 | few
CSVDGQGRAFF | TGCAGCGTTGATGGGCAGGGGCGGGCTTTCTTT | TRBJ1-1 | NA | TRBV29-1 | NA
CASSYTLARTGELFF | TGTGCCAGCAGTTACACTCTAGCGAGAACCGGGGAGCTGTTTTTT | TRBJ2-2 | NA | TRBV6-5 | few
CASRGRVWAETQYF | TGTGCCAGCAGAGGCAGGGTTTGGGCAGAGACCCAGTACTTC | TRBJ2-5 | NA | TRBV6-1 | NA
CAGSLAVRGRSSGNTIYF | TGTGCCGGCAGCTTAGCAGTTCGAGGGCGGTCCTCTGGAAACACCATATATTTT | TRBJ1-3 | NA | TRBV7-8 | NA
CASSPRGGNYEQYF | TGTGCCAGTAGTCCCAGAGGGGGAAACTACGAGCAGTACTTC | TRBJ2-7 | NA | TRBV19 | NA
CASSLAYSGRETQYF | TGTGCCAGCAGCTTAGCGTATAGTGGGAGGGAGACCCAGTACTTC | TRBJ2-5 | NA | TRBV7-9 | NA
CSAQGRGPQHF | TGCAGTGCTCAAGGACGGGGGCCCCAGCATTTT | TRBJ1-5 | NA | TRBV20-1 | NA
CASSEAPTSGGATDTQYF | TGTGCCAGCAGTGAAGCCCCGACTAGTGGGGGGGCCACAGATACGCAGTATTTT | TRBJ2-3 | NA | TRBV6-1 | NA
CASSQEVGAQSTDTQYF | TGCGCCAGCAGCCAAGAGGTAGGGGCTCAGAGCACAGATACGCAGTATTTT | TRBJ2-3 | NA | TRBV4-1 | NA
CASSGGANTEAFF | TGTGCCAGCAGCGGGGGGGCGAACACTGAAGCTTTCTTT | TRBJ1-1 | NA | TRBV7-9 | NA
CASSDGRGGTEAFF | TGTGCCAGCAGTGATGGCAGGGGTGGCACTGAAGCTTTCTTT | TRBJ1-1 | NA | TRBV6-1 | NA
CASSYSTVLSGNTIYF | TGTGCCAGCAGTTACTCGACAGTACTCTCTGGAAACACCATATATTTT | TRBJ1-3 | NA | TRBV6-5 | few
CASSEYNQGGYGYTF | TGTGCCAGCAGTGAATATAACCAGGGGGGCTATGGCTACACCTTC | TRBJ1-2 | TRBD1 | TRBV6-1 | NA
CASSFNQNRQFF | TGTGCCAGCAGTTTCAACCAGAACAGGCAGTTCTTC | TRBJ2-1 | NA | TRBV28 | NA
CASSSYPLQDRDYGYTF | TGTGCCAGCAGCTCGTACCCATTACAGGACAGAGACTATGGCTACACCTTC | TRBJ1-2 | NA | TRBV13 | NA
CASSLTGDDPDTQYF | TGTGCCAGCAGCTTAACGGGGGACGACCCAGATACGCAGTATTTT | TRBJ2-3 | NA | TRBV11-3 | NA
CASSPDTKESPRYEQYF | TGCGCCAGCAGCCCCGACACGAAAGAGTCTCCCAGATACGAGCAGTACTTC | TRBJ2-7 | NA | TRBV4-3 | NA
CASSFRQGALGNTIYF | TGTGCCAGCAGCTTTCGACAGGGGGCGCTTGGAAACACCATATATTTT | TRBJ1-3 | TRBD1 | TRBV5-4 | NA
CASSYREPYEQYF | TGCGCCAGCAGCTACAGGGAGCCCTACGAGCAGTACTTC | TRBJ2-7 | NA | TRBV5-1 | NA
CASSVSTGIYNEQFF | TGTGCCAGCAGCGTATCAACCGGGATCTACAATGAGCAGTTCTTC | TRBJ2-1 | NA | TRBV9 | NA
CSVERRGPPYNEQFF | TGCAGCGTTGAAAGAAGGGGGCCCCCCTACAATGAGCAGTTCTTC | TRBJ2-1 | TRBD1 | TRBV29-1 | NA
CASSEAGADGYEKLFF | TGTGCCAGCAGTGAAGCAGGGGCAGATGGGTATGAAAAACTGTTTTTT | TRBJ1-4 | NA | TRBV6-1 | few
CASSPFRGGSAEAFF | TGTGCCAGCAGTCCATTTCGGGGGGGGAGCGCTGAAGCTTTCTTT | TRBJ1-1 | NA | TRBV25-1 | NA
CASSAITENIQYF | TGTGCCAGCAGCGCTATCACAGAAAACATTCAGTACTTC | TRBJ2-4 | NA | TRBV5-8 | NA
CASRGGELYNEQFF | TGTGCCAGCAGGGGGGGGGAGCTCTACAATGAGCAGTTCTTC | TRBJ2-1 | TRBD2 | TRBV2 | NA
CASSLNGNTEAFF | TGTGCCAGCAGTTTAAACGGGAACACTGAAGCTTTCTTT | TRBJ1-1 | NA | TRBV28 | once
CASSLGLFNQPQHF | TGTGCCAGCAGCTTAGGACTATTCAATCAGCCCCAGCATTTT | TRBJ1-5 | NA | TRBV7-2 | NA
CASRFSGTGNTEAFF | TGTGCCAGCAGGTTCTCCGGGACAGGAAACACTGAAGCTTTCTTT | TRBJ1-1 | TRBD1 | TRBV6-1 | NA
CASSSGQAGQYF | TGTGCCAGCAGCTCCGGACAGGCAGGGCAGTACTTC | TRBJ2-7 | TRBD1 | TRBV5-6 | NA
CATAPTGGDTQYF | TGTGCCACCGCTCCGACAGGGGGGGATACGCAGTATTTT | TRBJ2-3 | TRBD1 | TRBV28 | NA
CASSLAYAGPTGELFF | TGTGCCAGCAGCTTAGCTTATGCGGGGCCCACCGGGGAGCTGTTTTTT | TRBJ2-2 | NA | TRBV7-6 | NA
CASSSRGGGHTGELFF | TGTGCCAGCAGCTCCCGGGGAGGGGGTCACACCGGGGAGCTGTTTTTT | TRBJ2-2 | NA | TRBV7-3 | NA
CASSYASGRGYGEQFF | TGTGCCAGCAGTTATGCCAGCGGGAGAGGTTACGGTGAGCAGTTCTTC | TRBJ2-1 | TRBD2 | TRBV6-5 | few
CSVERTGPSGANVLTF | TGCAGCGTTGAAAGGACAGGTCCGTCTGGGGCCAACGTCCTGACTTTC | TRBJ2-6 | TRBD1 | TRBV29-1 | NA
CASTLLNTEAFF | TGTGCCAGCACTCTGTTGAACACTGAAGCTTTCTTT | TRBJ1-1 | NA | TRBV6-1 | few
CASSDGGAPPYGYTF | TGTGCCAGCAGTGATGGGGGGGCCCCTCCATATGGCTACACCTTC | TRBJ1-2 | NA | TRBV25-1 | NA
CASNRVHEQYF | TGTGCCAGCAACAGGGTCCACGAGCAGTACTTC | TRBJ2-7 | NA | TRBV28 | NA
CASSGQGGHTGELFF | TGTGCCAGCAGTGGACAGGGGGGCCACACCGGGGAGCTGTTTTTT | TRBJ2-2 | TRBD1 | TRBV28 | NA
CASSPTRTYEQYF | TGTGCCAGCAGCCCGACTAGAACCTACGAGCAGTACTTC | TRBJ2-7 | NA | TRBV7-9 | NA
CSVEQGYEQYF | TGCAGCGTAGAACAGGGATACGAGCAGTACTTC | TRBJ2-7 | NA | TRBV29-1 | NA
CASSLSVGGEKLFF | TGTGCCAGCAGCTTATCGGTGGGGGGTGAAAAACTGTTTTTT | TRBJ1-4 | NA | TRBV7-2 | NA
CAISRGTGGAQLFF | TGTGCCATCAGTCGGGGAACAGGGGGCGCGCAACTGTTTTTT | TRBJ1-4 | TRBD1 | TRBV10-3 | NA
CAGGSRGGGYEQYF | TGTGCCGGAGGATCTCGCGGGGGCGGCTACGAGCAGTACTTC | TRBJ2-7 | NA | TRBV6-6 | NA
CAWRALAVGGREQFF | TGTGCCTGGAGGGCCCTAGCGGTCGGGGGTCGCGAGCAGTTCTTC | TRBJ2-1 | TRBD2 | TRBV30 | NA
CASSYGQGVNEQYF | TGTGCCAGCAGCTACGGACAGGGGGTCAACGAGCAGTACTTC | TRBJ2-7 | TRBD1 | TRBV13 | NA
CASSISQVVNTEAFF | TGTGCCAGTAGTATTTCACAGGTAGTGAACACTGAAGCTTTCTTT | TRBJ1-1 | NA | TRBV19 | once
CASSIVTGNQPQHF | TGTGCCAGTAGTATAGTAACGGGGAATCAGCCCCAGCATTTT | TRBJ1-5 | NA | TRBV19 | NA
CASSYSDRVYEQYF | TGTGCCAGCAGTTACTCGGACAGGGTCTACGAGCAGTACTTC | TRBJ2-7 | TRBD1 | TRBV6-5 | NA